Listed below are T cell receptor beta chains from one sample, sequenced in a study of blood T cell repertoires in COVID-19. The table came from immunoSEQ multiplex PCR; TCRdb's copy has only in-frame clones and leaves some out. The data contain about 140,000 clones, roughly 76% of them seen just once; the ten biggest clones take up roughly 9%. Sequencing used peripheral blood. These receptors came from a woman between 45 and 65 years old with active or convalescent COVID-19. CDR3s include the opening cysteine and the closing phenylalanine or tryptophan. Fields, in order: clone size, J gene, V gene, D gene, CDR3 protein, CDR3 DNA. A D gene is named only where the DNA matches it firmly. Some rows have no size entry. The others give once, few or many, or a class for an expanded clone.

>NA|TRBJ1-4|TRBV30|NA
CAWRYSKGLNEKLFF
TGTGCCTGGAGGTATTCAAAGGGACTTAATGAAAAACTGTTTTTT
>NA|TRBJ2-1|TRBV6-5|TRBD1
CASRDRAHNEQFF
TGTGCCAGCCGGGACAGGGCCCACAATGAGCAGTTCTTC
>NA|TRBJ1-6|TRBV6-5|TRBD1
CASSYSDRGGSPLHF
TGTGCCAGCAGTTACTCGGACAGGGGTGGCTCACCCCTCCACTTT
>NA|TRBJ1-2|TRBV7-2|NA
CASSLGQNANYGYTF
TGTGCCAGCAGCTTAGGACAGAACGCTAACTATGGCTACACCTTC
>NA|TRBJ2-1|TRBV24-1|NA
CATSVPGGEQFF
TGTGCCACCAGTGTTCCGGGTGGGGAGCAGTTCTTC
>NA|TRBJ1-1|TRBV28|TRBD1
CASSITGERDTEAFF
TGTGCCAGCAGTATAACAGGGGAACGGGACACTGAAGCTTTCTTT
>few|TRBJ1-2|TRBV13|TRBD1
CASSPTGASYGYTF
TGTGCCAGCAGCCCGACAGGGGCAAGCTATGGCTACACCTTC
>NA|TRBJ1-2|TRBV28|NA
CASSLGFNYGYTF
TGTGCCAGCAGTTTAGGCTTCAACTATGGCTACACCTTC
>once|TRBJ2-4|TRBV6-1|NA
CASSEAGAVKNIQYF
TGTGCCAGCAGTGAAGCGGGGGCTGTCAAAAACATTCAGTACTTC
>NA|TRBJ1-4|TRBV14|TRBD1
CASSHGQGLGEKLFF
TGTGCCAGCAGCCACGGACAGGGTTTGGGTGAAAAACTGTTTTTT
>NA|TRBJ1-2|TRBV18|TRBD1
CASPTRVETGFVLGLDYGYTF
TGTGCCAGCCCAACAAGGGTAGAGACAGGGTTCGTGTTGGGGCTAGACTATGGCTACACCTTC
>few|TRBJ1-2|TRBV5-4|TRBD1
CASSLGTGGLVGYTF
TGTGCCAGCAGCCTAGGGACAGGGGGCCTGGTGGGCTACACCTTC
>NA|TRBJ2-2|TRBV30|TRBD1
CAWGGQGNTGELFF
TGTGCCTGGGGGGGACAGGGGAACACCGGGGAGCTGTTTTTT
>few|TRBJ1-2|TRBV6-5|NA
CASSYGRYGYTF
TGTGCCAGCAGTTACGGGCGCTATGGCTACACCTTC
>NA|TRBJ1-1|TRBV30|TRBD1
CAWSPGQGMNTEAFF
TGTGCCTGGAGTCCGGGACAGGGTATGAACACTGAAGCTTTCTTT
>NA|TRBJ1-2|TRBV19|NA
CASKVAGNYGYTF
TGTGCCAGTAAAGTAGCCGGTAACTATGGCTACACCTTC
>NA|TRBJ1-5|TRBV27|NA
CASSIRGGGNQPQHF
TGTGCCAGCTCTATTAGGGGCGGAGGCAATCAGCCCCAGCATTTT
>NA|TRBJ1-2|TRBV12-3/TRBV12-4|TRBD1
CASYSRDRGGYTF
TGTGCCAGCTACTCCCGGGACAGGGGTGGCTACACCTTC
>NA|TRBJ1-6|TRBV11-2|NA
CASSLVLTAGLGPLHF
TGTGCCAGCAGCTTAGTCCTGACAGCGGGTTTGGGACCCCTCCACTTT
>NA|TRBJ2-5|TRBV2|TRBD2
CASSYGTSGGQETQYF
TGTGCCAGCAGTTACGGGACTAGCGGGGGCCAAGAGACCCAGTACTTC
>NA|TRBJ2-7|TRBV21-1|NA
CATYSRGPSGGDPYEQYF
TGTGCCACCTATAGCAGGGGCCCTAGCGGGGGGGATCCCTACGAGCAGTACTTC
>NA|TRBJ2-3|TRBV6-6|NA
CASSYSVVTDTQYF
TGTGCCAGCAGTTACTCGGTAGTCACAGATACGCAGTATTTT
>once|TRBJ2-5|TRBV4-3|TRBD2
CASSQELAGGPVIETQYF
TGCGCCAGCAGCCAAGAACTAGCGGGGGGGCCGGTTATCGAGACCCAGTACTTC
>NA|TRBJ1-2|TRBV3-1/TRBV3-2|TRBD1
CASSRGQGQGGYTF
TGTGCCAGCAGCCGAGGACAGGGCCAGGGTGGCTACACCTTC
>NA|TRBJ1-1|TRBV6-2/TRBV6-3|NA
CASSYSTNRAQGAFF
TGTGCCAGCAGTTACTCCACCAACAGGGCGCAGGGAGCTTTCTTT
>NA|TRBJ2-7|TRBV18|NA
CASSPSPYEQYF
TGTGCCAGCTCACCGAGCCCCTACGAGCAGTACTTC
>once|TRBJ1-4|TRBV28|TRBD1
CASSFAGGTVNEKLFF
TGTGCCAGCAGTTTTGCAGGGGGCACTGTTAATGAAAAACTGTTTTTT
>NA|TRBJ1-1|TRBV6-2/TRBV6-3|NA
CASSITGKVTEAFF
TGTGCCAGCAGTATTACAGGGAAGGTAACTGAAGCTTTCTTT
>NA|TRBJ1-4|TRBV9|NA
CASSVRPTANEKLFF
TGTGCCAGCAGCGTCAGACCCACAGCTAATGAAAAACTGTTTTTT
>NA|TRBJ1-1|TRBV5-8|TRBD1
CASSSGGANTEAFF
TGTGCCAGCAGCTCAGGGGGAGCGAACACTGAAGCTTTCTTT
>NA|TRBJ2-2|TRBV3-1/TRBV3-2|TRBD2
CASSPGLAGVAGELFF
TGTGCCAGCAGCCCGGGACTAGCGGGGGTCGCCGGGGAGCTGTTTTTT
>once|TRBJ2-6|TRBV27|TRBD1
CASSPGTGLSGANVLTF
TGTGCCAGCAGCCCCGGGACAGGCCTCTCTGGGGCCAACGTCCTGACTTTC
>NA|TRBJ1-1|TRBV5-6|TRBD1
CASSRTGGTNTEAFF
TGTGCCAGCAGCCGGACAGGGGGCACGAACACTGAAGCTTTCTTT
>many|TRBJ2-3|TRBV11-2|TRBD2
CASSPGFGGLAGEGDTQYF
TGTGCCAGCAGCCCCGGGTTCGGGGGACTAGCGGGGGAGGGGGATACGCAGTATTTT
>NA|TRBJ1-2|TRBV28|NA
CASTLDGGSATTNYGYTF
TGTGCCAGCACCCTCGACGGGGGGAGCGCAACTACTAACTATGGCTACACCTTC
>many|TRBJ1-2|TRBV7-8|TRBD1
CASSPDRGGYTF
TGTGCCAGCAGCCCTGACAGGGGGGGCTACACCTTC
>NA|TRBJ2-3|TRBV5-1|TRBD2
CASSLVAGGQVDTQYF
TGCGCCAGCAGCTTGGTGGCGGGGGGGCAGGTAGATACGCAGTATTTT
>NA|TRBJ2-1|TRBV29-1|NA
CSVRPRGKVVNEQFF
TGCAGCGTCAGACCCCGCGGGAAAGTAGTGAATGAGCAGTTCTTC
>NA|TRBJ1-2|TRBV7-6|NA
CASSSPGGTSYTF
TGTGCCAGCAGCTCCCCGGGGGGAACTAGCTACACCTTC
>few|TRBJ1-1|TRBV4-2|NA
CASSQDKSNTEAFF
TGTGCCAGCAGCCAAGATAAGAGTAACACTGAAGCTTTCTTT
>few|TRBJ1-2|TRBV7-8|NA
CASSLFSGNYGYTF
TGTGCCAGCAGCTTATTCTCAGGGAACTATGGCTACACCTTC
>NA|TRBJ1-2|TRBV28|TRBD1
CASSPGSGGLGNGYTF
TGTGCCAGCAGTCCTGGGTCAGGGGGCTTGGGGAATGGCTACACCTTC
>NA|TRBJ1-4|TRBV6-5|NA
CATGTTQRGKLFF
TGTGCCACCGGGACAACCCAAAGAGGAAAACTGTTTTTT
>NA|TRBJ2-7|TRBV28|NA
CASSSGVYEQYF
TGTGCCAGCAGCTCGGGGGTCTACGAGCAGTACTTC
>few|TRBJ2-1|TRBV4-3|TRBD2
CASSQDGGRYNEQFF
TGCGCCAGCAGCCAAGATGGCGGGAGATACAATGAGCAGTTCTTC
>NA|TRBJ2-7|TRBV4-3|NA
CASSQDVYRPYEQYF
TGCGCCAGCAGCCAAGACGTATACAGGCCCTACGAGCAGTACTTC
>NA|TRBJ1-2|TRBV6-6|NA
CAGRGVNYGYTF
TGTGCCGGCAGAGGGGTAAACTATGGCTACACCTTC
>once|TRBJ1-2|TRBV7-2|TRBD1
CASSPGTGVYGYTF
TGTGCCAGCAGCCCCGGGACAGGGGTCTACGGCTACACCTTC
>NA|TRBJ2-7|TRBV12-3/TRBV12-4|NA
CASSLTGSYEQYF
TGTGCCAGCAGTTTAACAGGTTCCTACGAGCAGTACTTC
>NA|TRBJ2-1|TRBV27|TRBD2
CASSLSGGGSSHEQFF
TGTGCCAGCAGTTTATCGGGTGGCGGGAGTAGCCATGAGCAGTTCTTC
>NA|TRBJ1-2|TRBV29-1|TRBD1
CSVEVAGGKSAF
TGCAGCGTTGAAGTGGCAGGGGGCAAGTCTGCCTTC
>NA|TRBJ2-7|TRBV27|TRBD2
CASSKLAGPSYEQYF
TGTGCCAGCAGTAAACTAGCGGGACCATCCTACGAGCAGTACTTC
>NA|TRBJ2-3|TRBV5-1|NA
CASSWTDSTDTQYF
TGCGCCAGCAGCTGGACAGATAGCACAGATACGCAGTATTTT
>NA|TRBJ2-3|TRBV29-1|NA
CSAWGQDTDTQYF
TGCAGCGCATGGGGACAAGACACAGATACGCAGTATTTT
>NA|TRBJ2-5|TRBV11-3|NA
CASSLGGNQETQYF
TGTGCCAGCAGCTTAGGAGGGAACCAAGAGACCCAGTACTTC
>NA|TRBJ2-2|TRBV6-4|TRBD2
CASSVLAGETGELFF
TGTGCCAGCAGCGTGCTAGCGGGAGAGACCGGGGAGCTGTTTTTT
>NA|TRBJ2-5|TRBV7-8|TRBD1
CASSPEGAPQETQYF
TGTGCCAGCAGCCCCGAGGGGGCCCCCCAAGAGACCCAGTACTTC
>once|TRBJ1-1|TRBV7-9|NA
CASSSWTFGTRDTEAFF
TGTGCCAGCAGCTCATGGACGTTCGGGACTAGGGACACTGAAGCTTTCTTT
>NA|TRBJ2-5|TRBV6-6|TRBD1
CASSYSRTGDETQYF
TGTGCCAGCAGTTACTCCCGGACAGGGGATGAGACCCAGTACTTC
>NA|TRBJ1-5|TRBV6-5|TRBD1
CASYDRAGQPQHF
TGTGCCAGCTACGACAGGGCTGGGCAGCCCCAGCATTTT